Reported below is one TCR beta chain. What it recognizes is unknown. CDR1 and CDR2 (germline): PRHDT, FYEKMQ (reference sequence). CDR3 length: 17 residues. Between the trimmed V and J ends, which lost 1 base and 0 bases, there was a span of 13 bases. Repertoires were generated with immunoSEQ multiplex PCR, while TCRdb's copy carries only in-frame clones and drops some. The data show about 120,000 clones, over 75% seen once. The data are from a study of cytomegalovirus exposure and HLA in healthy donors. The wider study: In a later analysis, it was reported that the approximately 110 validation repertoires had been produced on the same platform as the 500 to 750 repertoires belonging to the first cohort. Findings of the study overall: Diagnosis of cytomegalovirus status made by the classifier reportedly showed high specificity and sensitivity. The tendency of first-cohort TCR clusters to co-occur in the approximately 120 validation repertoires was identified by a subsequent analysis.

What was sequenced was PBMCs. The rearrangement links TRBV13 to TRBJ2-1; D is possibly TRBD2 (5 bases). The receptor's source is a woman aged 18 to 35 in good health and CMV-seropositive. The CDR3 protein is CASSLVGLLPSYNEQFF. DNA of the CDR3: TGTGCCAGCAGCTTAGTAGGACTTCTACCCTCCTACAATGAGCAGTTCTTC.